Listed below are T cell receptor beta chains from one sample, sequenced in a study of T cells in Graves' hyperthyroidism and ophthalmopathy. A single record per CDR3 protein comes from TCRdb applying MiXCR to the multiplex PCR reads. The sample has about 360,000 distinct CDR3 sequences, less than 15% seen once. The sequencing sample was made of blood. These receptors were taken from a woman under 30 with Graves' hyperthyroidism. Both conserved end residues are part of each CDR3. Each record gives: clone size, D gene, J gene, V gene, CDR3 protein, CDR3 DNA. The D gene is left open where the match is weak. The listing skips clone size in some rows; elsewhere it reads once, few, many or a size class.

size: many
D: NA
J: TRBJ2-7
V: TRBV6-1
CDR3: CASSGLWAAEQYF
DNA: TGTGCCAGCAGCGGATTGTGGGCAGCCGAGCAGTACTTC

size: NA
D: TRBD2
J: TRBJ2-7
V: TRBV6-1
CDR3: CASTNGEGGNEQYF
DNA: TGTGCCAGCACAAACGGGGAGGGCGGCAATGAGCAGTACTTC

size: NA
D: TRBD1
J: TRBJ1-6
V: TRBV12-3/TRBV12-4
CDR3: CASRGTPGQGNSPLHF
DNA: TGTGCCAGCAGAGGTACCCCGGGACAGGGAAATTCACCCCTCCACTTT

size: many
D: TRBD1
J: TRBJ2-2
V: TRBV20-1
CDR3: CSARRDSATGELFF
DNA: TGCAGTGCTAGACGGGACAGCGCCACCGGGGAGCTGTTTTTT

size: NA
D: NA
J: TRBJ1-3
V: TRBV19
CDR3: CASSMAGHTGNTIYF
DNA: TGTGCCAGTAGTATGGCGGGCCATACCGGAAACACCATATATTTT

size: many
D: NA
J: TRBJ1-1
V: TRBV4-1
CDR3: CASSHRQTTRNTEAFF
DNA: TGCGCCAGCAGCCACAGACAGACTACACGGAACACTGAAGCTTTCTTT

size: many
D: TRBD1
J: TRBJ1-2
V: TRBV5-5
CDR3: CASSSLEGADGYTF
DNA: TGTGCCAGCAGCTCGCTCGAGGGGGCCGATGGCTACACCTTC

size: many
D: TRBD1
J: TRBJ1-4
V: TRBV9
CDR3: CASSAGQGADVGEKLFF
DNA: TGTGCCAGCAGCGCGGGACAGGGGGCTGATGTGGGTGAAAAACTGTTTTTT

size: many
D: TRBD1
J: TRBJ2-1
V: TRBV6-1
CDR3: CASSEWRQGWGNEQFF
DNA: TGTGCCAGCAGTGAGTGGCGACAGGGGTGGGGTAATGAGCAGTTCTTC

size: many
D: NA
J: TRBJ2-1
V: TRBV24-1
CDR3: CATSDSSGRSYNEQFF
DNA: TGTGCCACCAGTGATTCGTCTGGCCGCTCCTACAATGAGCAGTTCTTC

size: few
D: NA
J: TRBJ1-3
V: TRBV20-1
CDR3: CSARPQDNSGNTIYF
DNA: TGCAGTGCTAGGCCTCAGGATAACTCTGGAAACACCATATATTTT

size: many
D: NA
J: TRBJ1-6
V: TRBV28
CDR3: CASGDSVRSPLHF
DNA: TGTGCCAGCGGGGACTCCGTCAGGTCACCCCTCCACTTT

size: NA
D: TRBD2
J: TRBJ2-1
V: TRBV10-3
CDR3: CAISGRGLAGENGEQFF
DNA: TGTGCCATCAGTGGCCGGGGACTAGCGGGAGAAAACGGTGAGCAGTTCTTC

size: many
D: NA
J: TRBJ1-1
V: TRBV30
CDR3: CAFEGGGTEAFF
DNA: TGTGCCTTCGAGGGGGGCGGGACTGAAGCTTTCTTT

size: few
D: TRBD1
J: TRBJ1-5
V: TRBV6-2/TRBV6-3
CDR3: CASSYSRQGISNQPQHF
DNA: TGTGCCAGCAGTTACTCGAGACAGGGAATAAGCAATCAGCCCCAGCATTTT

size: few
D: NA
J: TRBJ2-7
V: TRBV5-1
CDR3: CASSSTNGPYEQYF
DNA: TGCGCCAGCAGTTCTACAAACGGGCCTTACGAGCAGTACTTC

size: many
D: TRBD2
J: TRBJ2-1
V: TRBV19
CDR3: CASSRGTSGSVGYNEQFF
DNA: TGTGCCAGTAGCCGGGGGACTAGCGGGAGTGTTGGGTACAATGAGCAGTTCTTC

size: many
D: NA
J: TRBJ2-1
V: TRBV7-2
CDR3: CASSLAGSKQEQFF
DNA: TGTGCCAGCAGCTTAGCGGGTAGTAAGCAAGAGCAGTTCTTC

size: many
D: NA
J: TRBJ2-4
V: TRBV2
CDR3: CASRAQNRNIQYF
DNA: TGTGCCAGCAGGGCCCAGAATCGAAACATTCAGTACTTC

size: few
D: NA
J: TRBJ1-5
V: TRBV7-8
CDR3: CASSLYLGAHGNQPQHF
DNA: TGTGCCAGCAGCTTATATTTGGGGGCCCATGGCAATCAGCCCCAGCATTTT

size: NA
D: NA
J: TRBJ1-2
V: TRBV9
CDR3: CASSRGVSVGSGYTF
DNA: TGTGCCAGCAGTAGGGGGGTATCCGTGGGGTCCGGCTACACCTTC

size: NA
D: TRBD2
J: TRBJ2-5
V: TRBV5-4
CDR3: CASSLVAGAEETQYF
DNA: TGTGCCAGCAGCTTGGTTGCGGGAGCGGAAGAGACCCAGTACTTC

size: many
D: NA
J: TRBJ2-7
V: TRBV6-5
CDR3: CASSYSGTESYEQYF
DNA: TGTGCCAGCAGTTACTCCGGGACGGAGTCCTACGAGCAGTACTTC

size: few
D: NA
J: TRBJ2-1
V: TRBV20-1
CDR3: CSASLTVDNEQFF
DNA: TGCAGTGCTAGTCTAACAGTAGACAATGAGCAGTTCTTC

size: many
D: NA
J: TRBJ1-2
V: TRBV12-3/TRBV12-4
CDR3: CASGWALPGYTF
DNA: TGTGCCAGCGGTTGGGCACTTCCTGGCTACACCTTC

size: many
D: NA
J: TRBJ1-3
V: TRBV3-1
CDR3: CASSQDFLGLSGNTIYF
DNA: TGTGCCAGCAGCCAAGATTTCCTGGGCCTCTCTGGAAACACCATATATTTT

size: many
D: TRBD2
J: TRBJ2-3
V: TRBV6-1
CDR3: CASSYPRLAGRTDTQYF
DNA: TGTGCCAGCAGTTATCCCCGGCTAGCGGGGCGCACAGATACGCAGTATTTT

size: NA
D: TRBD1
J: TRBJ1-6
V: TRBV7-9
CDR3: CASSLSGTGANSPLHF
DNA: TGTGCCAGCAGCCTCTCCGGGACAGGGGCCAATTCACCCCTCCACTTT

size: many
D: NA
J: TRBJ2-6
V: TRBV10-3
CDR3: CAISVEASGANVLTF
DNA: TGTGCCATCAGTGTGGAAGCCTCTGGGGCCAACGTCCTGACTTTC

size: NA
D: TRBD1
J: TRBJ1-4
V: TRBV5-8
CDR3: CASNPGQHNEKLFF
DNA: TGTGCCAGCAATCCGGGACAGCATAATGAAAAACTGTTTTTT

size: many
D: TRBD1
J: TRBJ2-3
V: TRBV20-1
CDR3: CSVRSGQRATDTQYF
DNA: TGCAGTGTTAGATCGGGACAGCGAGCCACAGATACGCAGTATTTT

size: few
D: TRBD1
J: TRBJ2-5
V: TRBV3-1
CDR3: CASSQLTGVQETQYF
DNA: TGTGCCAGCAGCCAACTGACAGGGGTCCAAGAGACCCAGTACTTC

size: many
D: TRBD1
J: TRBJ2-1
V: TRBV28
CDR3: CASSLSGQVRFF
DNA: TGTGCCAGCAGTTTATCCGGACAGGTTAGGTTCTTC

size: many
D: TRBD2
J: TRBJ2-7
V: TRBV4-3
CDR3: CASSQAYLRLAGVGAYEQYF
DNA: TGCGCCAGCAGCCAAGCCTACCTACGGCTAGCGGGAGTAGGGGCCTACGAGCAGTACTTC

size: many
D: TRBD1
J: TRBJ2-5
V: TRBV28
CDR3: CASSVGQGLETQYF
DNA: TGTGCCAGCAGTGTGGGACAGGGTTTGGAGACCCAGTACTTC

size: many
D: TRBD1
J: TRBJ1-1
V: TRBV18
CDR3: CASSPGDRYAEAFF
DNA: TGTGCCAGCTCACCAGGGGACAGGTACGCTGAAGCTTTCTTT

size: many
D: TRBD2
J: TRBJ2-1
V: TRBV7-3
CDR3: CASSQGLAFNEQFF
DNA: TGTGCCAGCAGCCAGGGACTAGCTTTCAATGAGCAGTTCTTC

size: many
D: TRBD2
J: TRBJ2-1
V: TRBV10-3
CDR3: CAAKGLAANEQFF
DNA: TGTGCCGCCAAAGGTCTAGCGGCCAATGAGCAGTTCTTC

size: many
D: NA
J: TRBJ1-3
V: TRBV5-1
CDR3: CASQRNEGKNTIYF
DNA: TGCGCCAGCCAGCGCAATGAGGGAAAAAACACCATATATTTT

size: many
D: TRBD2
J: TRBJ2-5
V: TRBV12-3/TRBV12-4
CDR3: CASSYAATSRQETQYF
DNA: TGTGCCAGCAGTTACGCTGCGACTAGCCGCCAAGAGACCCAGTACTTC

size: few
D: TRBD2
J: TRBJ2-3
V: TRBV20-1
CDR3: CSARTVRGGIITDTQYF
DNA: TGCAGTGCTAGGACGGTACGCGGGGGTATTATCACAGATACGCAGTATTTT

size: many
D: NA
J: TRBJ1-1
V: TRBV2
CDR3: CASSEGEGVNTEAFF
DNA: TGTGCCAGCAGTGAAGGAGAGGGGGTGAACACTGAAGCTTTCTTT

size: many
D: NA
J: TRBJ2-4
V: TRBV18
CDR3: CASSPDSLAKNIQYF
DNA: TGTGCCAGCTCACCAGACAGCCTAGCCAAAAACATTCAGTACTTC

size: many
D: TRBD2
J: TRBJ2-5
V: TRBV6-1
CDR3: CASSYDGGAQTQYF
DNA: TGTGCCAGCAGTTATGACGGGGGGGCGCAGACCCAGTACTTC

size: many
D: NA
J: TRBJ1-5
V: TRBV3-1
CDR3: CASSQGPHGNQPQHF
DNA: TGTGCCAGCAGCCAAGGGCCCCACGGGAATCAGCCCCAGCATTTT

size: NA
D: NA
J: TRBJ1-2
V: TRBV13
CDR3: CASSPVGNYGYTF
DNA: TGTGCCAGCAGCCCCGTGGGTAACTATGGCTACACCTTC

size: many
D: NA
J: TRBJ1-2
V: TRBV30
CDR3: CAWSALIGGYTF
DNA: TGTGCCTGGAGCGCCCTGATCGGCGGCTACACCTTC

size: many
D: NA
J: TRBJ2-1
V: TRBV20-1
CDR3: CSAPPRGGPYNEQFF
DNA: TGCAGTGCGCCCCCCCGAGGGGGTCCCTACAATGAGCAGTTCTTC